Following are 11 T cell receptor beta chains from one sample sequenced in a study of human T cells and chemical hapten exposure. The time point is: pre-sensitization, week 0. Treatment described: therapeutic diphenylcyclopropenone sensitization with weekly scalp DPC. TCRdb re-called the RACE reads with MiXCR, one entry per CDR3 protein. This table has under 200,000 distinct CDR3 sequences, around 30% appearing once. Sequenced material: whole blood, taken in connection with sensitization to the hapten diphenylcyclopropenone (DPC). These receptors all come from a woman aged 25 to 39 with alopecia areata. Some clones in this sample may be carry-over from other donors' samples.

The CDR3 bases are TGTGCCAGCACCCTGACGAGGGGACTAGTCGCCGGGGAGCTGTTTTTT. Amino acid sequence: CASTLTRGLVAGELFF. The rearrangement links TRBV3-1 to TRBJ2-2, with TRBD2 identical over 8 bases. The V gene end was trimmed by 7 bases and the J gene end by 6 bases; junction bases not matched to a gene: 13. Germline assignment: CDR1 LGHDT and CDR2 YNNKEL (reference sequence). The CDR3 has 16 residues.

This clonotype was counted between two and nine times. CDR3 region: CSARDPGGASSPLHF. CDR3 bases: TGCAGTGCTAGGGATCCGGGAGGGGCTAGCTCACCCCTCCACTTT. The V and J genes are TRBV20-1 and TRBJ1-6; D possibly corresponds to TRBD1 (5 bases). V was cut by 3 bases and J by 10 bases, with 19 bases left in between. CDR1 and CDR2 (germline): DFQATT, SNEGSKA (reference sequence). The CDR3 extends over 15 amino acids.

A single count supports this clonotype. This rearrangement joins TRBV5-1 to TRBJ2-2; 7 positions agree with TRBD1. The CDR3 has 15 amino acids. The junction had 6 bases not matched to a gene; V was cut back by 4 bases and J by 3 bases. Germline V gene sequence: CDR1 SGHRS, CDR2 YFSETQ. CDR3 nucleotide sequence: TGCGCCAGCAGCCGACAGGGAGAGGACACCGGGGAGCTGTTTTTT. Amino acids: CASSRQGEDTGELFF.

This clonotype came up a few times. The J gene is TRBJ2-2, the V gene TRBV28, with D unresolved. The CDR3 sequence is 14 residues long. V was pared by 8 bases and J by 2 bases, with 12 bases between. Germline V gene sequence: CDR1 MDHEN, CDR2 SYDVKM. CDR3: CASGRRFNTGELFF. In DNA, the CDR3 is TGTGCCAGCGGACGGAGATTTAACACCGGGGAGCTGTTTTTT.

The sample holds a few counts of this clonotype. The chain carries TRBV29-1 and TRBJ1-1; 8 positions match TRBD1. V shed 3 bases and J 4 bases; nucleotides not matched to a gene: 4. This CDR3 has 13 amino acids. Germline CDR1 and CDR2: SQVTM and ANQGSEA. The CDR3 sequence is CSVEGQVGTEAFF. The CDR3 nucleotides read TGCAGCGTTGAGGGACAGGTGGGCACTGAAGCTTTCTTT.

V and J are TRBV10-3 and TRBJ1-6; 7 nucleotides match TRBD1. V gave up 7 bases and J gave up 8 bases; unmatched junction bases: 5. The CDR3 loop spans 13 amino acids. Per the germline V gene, CDR1 is ENHRY and CDR2 is SYGVKD. The CDR3 nucleotides read TGTGCCATCACGGGACAGCATGATTCACCCCTCCACTTT. Translation gives CAITGQHDSPLHF.

This chain connects TRBV28 to TRBJ2-7; TRBD1 might be the D (6 bases). This CDR3 is 15 amino acids long. Trimming cost V 4 bases and J 7 bases, with 20 bases left between them. Germline CDR1 is MDHEN and CDR2 is SYDVKM. CDR3 loop: CASSSTGTRVLEQYF. CDR3 coding DNA: TGTGCCAGCAGTTCGACCGGGACAAGGGTCCTAGAGCAGTACTTC.

V is TRBV29-1 and J is TRBJ1-1; tentative D call: TRBD1 (6 bases). Germline CDR1 SQVTM, CDR2 ANQGSEA. Trimming left V 7 bases short and J 2 bases short, with 11 bases between. This CDR3 spans 12 amino acids. CDR3 DNA sequence: TGCAGCGCGGACAGATTAAACACTGAAGCTTTCTTT. Translation gives CSADRLNTEAFF.

This clonotype came up a few times. V and J are TRBV20-1 and TRBJ1-1, with 8 bases aligning to TRBD1. The V and J ends lost 5 bases and 3 bases, in that order; junction bases with no gene match: 8. This CDR3 has 14 residues. Germline V gene lookup returns CDR1 DFQATT and CDR2 SNEGSKA (reference sequence). The CDR3 sequence is CSAFSRGPDTEAFF. The DNA for the CDR3 is TGCAGTGCTTTCTCCAGGGGGCCGGACACTGAAGCTTTCTTT.

V is TRBV20-1 and J is TRBJ1-1, with D possibly TRBD1 on 5 matching bases. Germline CDR1 reads DFQATT; CDR2 reads SNEGSKA (reference sequence). V lost 2 bases, J lost 4 bases, and 11 bases lay in between. The CDR3 contains 13 residues. The CDR3 loop reads CSARPRVGTEAFF. CDR3 coding DNA: TGCAGTGCTAGACCCAGGGTTGGCACTGAAGCTTTCTTT.

DNA of the CDR3: TGTGCCAGCAGCTCTGACAGGGGGCTCACTGAAGCTTTCTTT. Translation: CASSSDRGLTEAFF. The chain combines TRBV4-2 with TRBJ1-1; 10 bases are shared with TRBD1. V dropped 5 bases and J dropped 4; count of bases not matched to a gene: 4. The germline gives CDR1 LGHNA, CDR2 YNFKEQ. The CDR3 runs to 14 residues.